Listed here are 16 T cell receptor beta chains from one sample, sequenced in a study of blood T cell repertoires in COVID-19. Clones were read by immunoSEQ multiplex PCR, and TCRdb kept only the in-frame ones, dropping some. Of 250,000 to 350,000 clones detected, around 90% appear once; the ten largest clones hold around 2.2%. Sequencing was carried out using peripheral blood. These receptors all come from a woman aged 45-60 years who had recovered from COVID-19.

The chain combines TRBV9 with TRBJ2-4; 9 nucleotides match TRBD1. Germline V lookup: CDR1 SGDLS, CDR2 YYNGEE. CDR3 size: 16 residues. J gave up 9 bases and V 4 bases, and 14 bases lay outside the gene matches. The CDR3 region has the DNA TGTGCCAGCAGCCCACGACTTCCGGGACAGGGAACCATTCAGTACTTC. This encodes CASSPRLPGQGTIQYF. Based on the CDR3 plus reference TRBV9 and TRBJ2-4, the full variable domain is DSGVTQTPKHLITATGQRVTLRCSPRSGDLSVYWYQQSLDQGLQFLIQYYNGEERAKGNILERFSAQQFPDLHSELNLSSLELGDSALYFCASSPRLPGQGTIQYFGAGTRLSVL.

This clone came up once. The chain has TRBV28 and TRBJ2-3; 8 positions agree with TRBD2. The CDR3 sequence is 16 residues long. From germline, CDR1 is MDHEN and CDR2 SYDVKM. V lost 7 bases to trimming and J lost 4 bases; unmatched junction nucleotides: 13. This CDR3 reads CASIIGLARGADTQYF. CDR3 DNA: TGTGCCAGCATCATTGGACTAGCTCGGGGGGCAGATACGCAGTATTTT.

V usage is TRBV7-9 and J usage is TRBJ2-7, with a tentative D call TRBD1 (5 bases). The ends were cut back, 4 bases at V and 2 bases at J, with 15 bases in the middle. This CDR3 comprises 15 residues. Germline V gene lookup returns CDR1 SEHNR and CDR2 FQNEAQ (reference sequence). The CDR3 sequence: CASSSQVGETYEQYF. In DNA, the CDR3 is TGTGCCAGCAGCTCCCAAGTAGGGGAAACCTACGAGCAGTACTTC.

The chain couples TRBV18 to TRBJ2-2; TRBD2 might be the D (5 bases). The CDR3 is made up of 17 amino acids. The germline V gene encodes CDR1 KGHSH and CDR2 LQKENI. V shed 3 bases and J shed 8 bases, with 22 bases lying between them. For the CDR3, the DNA is TGTGCCAGCTCACCGGCGGGCCTTCGACCCCCCCAAGGGGAGCTGTTTTTT. Protein sequence: CASSPAGLRPPQGELFF.

V gene TRBV4-3 combines with J gene TRBJ1-6; a possible D gene is TRBD1 (6 bases). CDR3 length: 15 amino acids. The ends were cut back, 1 base at V and 10 bases at J, with 14 bases in the middle. Germline assignment: CDR1 LGHNA and CDR2 YSLEER. The CDR3 sequence: CASSQVTGLGSPLHF. As DNA, the CDR3 is TGCGCCAGCAGCCAAGTTACAGGGTTGGGCTCACCCCTCCACTTT.

The V call is TRBV7-2, the J call TRBJ1-6; D is possibly TRBD1 (5 bases). Germline V gene sequence: CDR1 SGHTA, CDR2 FQGNSA. The V end was cut by 5 bases, the J end by 0 bases, with 14 bases between. This CDR3 contains 17 residues. Here the CDR3 reads CASSTQTASSYNSPLHF. The DNA for the CDR3 is TGTGCCAGCAGCACGCAGACAGCCAGCTCCTATAATTCACCCCTCCACTTT.

This rearrangement joins TRBV28 to TRBJ2-1; 13 nucleotides line up with TRBD2. Germline V CDR1 and CDR2: MDHEN, SYDVKM. The CDR3 consists of 15 residues. V trimming: 5 bases; J trimming: 9 bases; junction bases outside the gene matches: 7. The CDR3 DNA is TGTGCCAGCAGTCGACGACTAGCGGGAGGTCGTGAGCAGTTCTTC. Translation gives CASSRRLAGGREQFF.

The chain recombines TRBV5-1 with TRBJ2-7; no definite D call. CDR1 SGHRS and CDR2 YFSETQ come from the germline V gene. The CDR3 has 13 residues. The V gene lost 0 bases and the J gene lost 3 bases, with 7 bases spanning the gap. The CDR3 nucleotides are TGCGCCAGCAGCTTGGCCGAGAACTACGAGCAGTACTTC. Translating it yields CASSLAENYEQYF.

The sample holds one count of this clone. This chain joins TRBV28 and TRBJ2-2; D perhaps matches TRBD1 (7 bases). The CDR3 covers 14 residues. The germline CDR1 and CDR2 sequences are MDHEN and SYDVKM. Deletions cut 3 bases from V and 6 bases from J, with 11 bases between. The CDR3 protein is CASSFGRGAGELFF. CDR3 bases: TGTGCCAGCAGTTTTGGCAGGGGGGCCGGGGAGCTGTTTTTT.

The chain is built from TRBV9 and TRBJ2-1; 7 positions match TRBD2. V shed 0 bases and J 5 bases; nucleotides not matched to a gene: 8. Germline CDR1 and CDR2: SGDLS and YYNGEE. The CDR3 has 16 residues. The CDR3 DNA reads TGTGCCAGCAGCGTAGGCCCAGCGGGGCGACACAATGAGCAGTTCTTC. Residues: CASSVGPAGRHNEQFF.

The chain links TRBV3-1 (or the pseudogene TRBV3-2) to TRBJ2-3; maybe TRBD1 (6 bases). The CDR3 runs 12 residues. Germline-derived CDR1 and CDR2 are LGHDT and YNNKEL (reference sequence). The V and J ends lost 5 bases and 10 bases respectively, with 13 bases between them. CDR3 in DNA: TGTGCCAGCAGCGGGCACGGGACACCGCAGTATTTT. Protein sequence: CASSGHGTPQYF.

The V gene is TRBV5-6, the J gene TRBJ1-1; 7 nucleotides line up with TRBD1. Germline loops: CDR1 SGHDT, CDR2 YYEEEE. With 2 bases clipped from V and 7 bases from J, the junction kept 8 bases outside the gene matches. The CDR3 runs 14 residues. The CDR3 loop is CASSFLQGVLEAFF. The CDR3 DNA is TGTGCCAGCAGCTTCCTGCAGGGGGTCCTTGAAGCTTTCTTT.

The J gene is TRBJ1-1, the V gene TRBV9; D is possibly TRBD1 (5 bases). The germline gives CDR1 SGDLS, CDR2 YYNGEE. V lost 4 bases, J lost 2 bases, and 15 bases lay in between. This CDR3 contains 15 residues. The CDR3 reads CASSPRAGQNTEAFF. The CDR3 DNA reads as TGTGCCAGCAGCCCACGGGCCGGACAAAACACTGAAGCTTTCTTT.

V is TRBV28 and J is TRBJ1-3; a weak D match, TRBD1 (6 bases). The ends were cut back, 3 bases at V and 3 bases at J, with 12 bases in the middle. The CDR3 length is 15 residues. Germline V gene sequence: CDR1 MDHEN, CDR2 SYDVKM. The CDR3 sequence: CASSFPGANGNTIYF. The CDR3 DNA sequence: TGTGCCAGCAGTTTCCCAGGGGCTAATGGAAACACCATATATTTT.

The gene calls are TRBV28 and TRBJ1-1; TRBD1 agrees at 7 bases. CDR1 and CDR2 from the germline V gene are MDHEN and SYDVKM. This CDR3 region has 18 residues. J was trimmed by 5 bases and V by 6 bases; bases with no gene match: 21. This CDR3 reads CASSPWRGRETSLTEAFF. The CDR3 bases are TGTGCCAGCAGCCCCTGGAGGGGGCGCGAAACCTCCCTAACTGAAGCTTTCTTT. The entire variable domain, with the rest obtained from reference TRBV28 and TRBJ1-1, is as follows: DVKVTQSSRYLVKRTGEKVFLECVQDMDHENMFWYRQDPGLGLRLIYFSYDVKMKEKGDIPEGYSVSREKKERFSLILESASTNQTSMYLCASSPWRGRETSLTEAFFGQGTRLTVV.

The chain employs TRBV7-2 and TRBJ2-7; D is possibly TRBD2 (5 bases). Germline V lookup: CDR1 SGHTA, CDR2 FQGNSA. The CDR3 has 13 amino acids. V shed 4 bases and J shed 6 bases, with 13 bases lying between them. The CDR3 protein is CASSSSISVEQYF. The CDR3 coding sequence is TGTGCCAGCAGCTCTAGCATTTCCGTCGAGCAGTACTTC.